Listed below are T cell receptor beta chains from one sample, sequenced in a study of shared clonotypes between healthy human individuals. Method: immunoSEQ multiplex PCR; TCRdb's copy keeps in-frame clones and lacks some. The sample carries around 600,000 clones, roughly 98% recorded once. Specimen: naive CD8+ T cells sorted from blood. The origin of the receptors is a man younger than 40 in good health. Each CDR3 is given with its conserved first and last residue.

V gene	J gene	CDR3 protein
TRBV4-3	TRBJ2-7	CASSQDPDETYEQYF
TRBV9	TRBJ1-3	CASSVSGTGNTIYF
TRBV6-5	TRBJ2-7	CASSYAGGGTYEQYF
TRBV29-1	TRBJ2-7	CSVEGALAGGVPMVYEQYF
TRBV7-8	TRBJ2-3	CASSLVGGFTTDTQYF
TRBV6-5	TRBJ2-1	CASSQQESSYNEQFF
TRBV27	TRBJ1-2	CASSPRTGRGYTF
TRBV27	TRBJ2-1	CASSSVGGGAYNEQFF
TRBV5-4	TRBJ2-7	CASSLLQGSGPYEQYF
TRBV15	TRBJ2-2	CATSRERSSGSYGELFF
TRBV4-1	TRBJ1-1	CASSQVAGNTEAFF
TRBV7-6	TRBJ2-7	CASSLEATSGSYEQYF
TRBV7-9	TRBJ2-3	CASSLAKTAAGSDTQYF
TRBV29-1	TRBJ1-2	CSVEYGQAEKHGYTF
TRBV28	TRBJ1-2	CASRGAGIIYGYTF
TRBV28	TRBJ2-7	CASRTNSGYGDQYEQYF
TRBV7-9	TRBJ2-2	CASSPRSRQKRRELFF
TRBV7-9	TRBJ2-7	CASSQVPGQGADEQYF
TRBV5-5	TRBJ2-7	CASSVDWDRMYYEQYF
TRBV4-3	TRBJ1-5	CASSQIRGLNNQPQHF
TRBV18	TRBJ1-4	CASSPSGQARTNEKLFF
TRBV20-1	TRBJ1-2	CSATAGTVFF
TRBV10-2	TRBJ1-2	CASSEDRVGYTF
TRBV6-6	TRBJ2-1	CASNSGLADVNEQFF
TRBV5-1	TRBJ2-1	CASGPAATGVDWDEQFF
TRBV11-2	TRBJ1-3	CASSSGRVGNTIYF
TRBV7-3	TRBJ1-1	CASREPGVTEAFF
TRBV5-5	TRBJ2-1	CASSLDPGDNEQFF
TRBV11-2	TRBJ2-7	CASSLRLAYEQYF
TRBV6-6	TRBJ1-5	CASIPTGGLSNQPQHF
TRBV29-1	TRBJ2-1	CSVEILGFGEQFF
TRBV29-1	TRBJ2-2	CSVLARGRASGTGELFF
TRBV4-3	TRBJ1-2	CASSQDQSIYGYTF
TRBV28	TRBJ2-3	CASSLTSADTQYF
TRBV7-6	TRBJ2-7	CASSLVGTGEYEQYF
TRBV7-6	TRBJ2-7	CASSLELAGSYEQYF
TRBV5-1	TRBJ2-4	CASSFLQTGSAKNIQYF
TRBV25-1	TRBJ2-1	CASSEYLPTRKLYNEQFF